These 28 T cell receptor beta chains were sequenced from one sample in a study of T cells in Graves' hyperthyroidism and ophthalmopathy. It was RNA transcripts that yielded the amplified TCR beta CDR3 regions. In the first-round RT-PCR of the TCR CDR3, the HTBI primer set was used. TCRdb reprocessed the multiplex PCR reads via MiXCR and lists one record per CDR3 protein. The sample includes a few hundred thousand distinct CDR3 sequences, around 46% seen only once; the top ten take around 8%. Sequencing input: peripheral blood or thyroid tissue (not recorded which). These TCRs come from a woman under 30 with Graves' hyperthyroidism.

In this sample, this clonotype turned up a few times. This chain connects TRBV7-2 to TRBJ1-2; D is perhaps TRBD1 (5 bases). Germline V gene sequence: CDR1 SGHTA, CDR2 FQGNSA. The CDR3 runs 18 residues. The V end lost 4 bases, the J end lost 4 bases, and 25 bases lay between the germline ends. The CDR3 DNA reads TGTGCCAGCAGCTCCCCCTCCGGACACTCCAAAGGGGTCTATGGCTACACCTTC. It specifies CASSSPSGHSKGVYGYTF.

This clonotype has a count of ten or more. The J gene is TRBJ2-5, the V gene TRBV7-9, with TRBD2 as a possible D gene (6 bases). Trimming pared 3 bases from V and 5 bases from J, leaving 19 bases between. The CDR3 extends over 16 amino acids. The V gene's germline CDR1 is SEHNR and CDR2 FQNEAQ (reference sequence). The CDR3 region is CASSFGGWLAHETQYF. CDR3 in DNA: TGTGCCAGCAGCTTCGGGGGATGGCTAGCCCACGAGACCCAGTACTTC.

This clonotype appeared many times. The CDR3 spells CASSFRRLETQYF. The CDR3 DNA is TGTGCCAGCAGTTTTCGGCGGCTCGAGACCCAGTACTTC. V gene TRBV12-3 or TRBV12-4 combines with J gene TRBJ2-5; D gene unclear. V lost 3 bases, J lost 5 bases, and 10 bases lay in between. The CDR3 has 13 residues.

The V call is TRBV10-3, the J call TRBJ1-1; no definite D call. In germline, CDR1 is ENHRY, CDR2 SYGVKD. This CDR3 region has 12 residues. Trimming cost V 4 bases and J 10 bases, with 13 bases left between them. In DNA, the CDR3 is TGTGCCATCAGTGGGACTAGCGGGGTAGCTTTCTTT. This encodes CAISGTSGVAFF.

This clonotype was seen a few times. The CDR3 DNA reads as TGTGCCAGCAGCCTCCCGGTACAGTTTAATGAAAAACTGTTTTTT. It encodes CASSLPVQFNEKLFF. The chain carries TRBV4-2 and TRBJ1-4; D call uncertain. CDR3 length: 15 residues. V lost 4 bases, J lost 4 bases, and 13 bases lay in between. Germline V lookup: CDR1 LGHNA, CDR2 YNFKEQ.

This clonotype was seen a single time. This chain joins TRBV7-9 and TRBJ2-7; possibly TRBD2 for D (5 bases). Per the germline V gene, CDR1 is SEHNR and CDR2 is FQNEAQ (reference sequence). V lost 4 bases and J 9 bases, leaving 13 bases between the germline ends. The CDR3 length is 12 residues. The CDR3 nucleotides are TGTGCCAGCAGCTCGGGGTACGATACGCAGTACTTC. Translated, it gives CASSSGYDTQYF. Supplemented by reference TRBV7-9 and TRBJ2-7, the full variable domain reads DTGVSQNPRHKITKRGQNVTFRCDPISEHNRLYWYRQTLGQGPEFLTYFQNEAQLEKSRLLSDRFSAERPKGSFSTLEIQRTEQGDSAMYLCASSSGYDTQYFGPGTRLTVT.

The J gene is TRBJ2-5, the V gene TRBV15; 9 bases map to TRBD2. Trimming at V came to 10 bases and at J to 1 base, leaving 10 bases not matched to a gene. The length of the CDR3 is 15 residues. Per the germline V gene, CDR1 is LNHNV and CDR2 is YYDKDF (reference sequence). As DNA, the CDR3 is TGTGCCAGCAGTGTTGGACTAGCGATCCAAGAGACCCAGTACTTC. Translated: CASSVGLAIQETQYF.

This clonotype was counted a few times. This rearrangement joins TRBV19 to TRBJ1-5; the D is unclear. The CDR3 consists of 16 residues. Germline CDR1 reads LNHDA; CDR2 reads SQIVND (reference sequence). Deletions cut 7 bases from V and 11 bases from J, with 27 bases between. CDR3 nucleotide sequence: TGTGCCAGTAAATACGCGGGAAGCGGGGAAAATCTGGCCCAGCATTTT. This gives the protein CASKYAGSGENLAQHF.

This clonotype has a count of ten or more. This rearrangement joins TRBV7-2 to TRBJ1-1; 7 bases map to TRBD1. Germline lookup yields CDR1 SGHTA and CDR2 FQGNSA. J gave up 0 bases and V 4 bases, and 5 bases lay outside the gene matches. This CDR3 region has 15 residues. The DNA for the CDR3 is TGTGCCAGCAGCTCCCCGACAGGGTTGAACACTGAAGCTTTCTTT. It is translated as CASSSPTGLNTEAFF.

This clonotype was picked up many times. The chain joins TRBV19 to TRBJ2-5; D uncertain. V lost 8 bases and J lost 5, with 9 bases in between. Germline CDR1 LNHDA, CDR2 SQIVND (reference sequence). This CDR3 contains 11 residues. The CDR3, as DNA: TGTGCCAGTGCCGACCGGGAGACCCAGTACTTC. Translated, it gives CASADRETQYF.

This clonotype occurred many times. The CDR3 sequence: CASSLAGRGRMVLETQYF. CDR3 coding DNA: TGTGCCAGCAGCTTAGCTGGCAGGGGGCGGATGGTTCTAGAGACCCAGTACTTC. The chain uses TRBV7-6 and TRBJ2-5; 8 bases agree with TRBD1. Unmatched junction bases numbered 13, after V lost 0 bases and J lost 4 bases. The CDR3 totals 18 residues. CDR1 and CDR2 (germline): SGHVS, FNYEAQ.

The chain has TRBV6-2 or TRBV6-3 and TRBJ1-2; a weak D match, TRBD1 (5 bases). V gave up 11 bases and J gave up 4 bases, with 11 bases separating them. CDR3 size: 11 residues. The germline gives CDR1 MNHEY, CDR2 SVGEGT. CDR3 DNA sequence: TGTGCCGCCCAACAGGCCTATGGCTACACCTTC. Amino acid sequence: CAAQQAYGYTF.

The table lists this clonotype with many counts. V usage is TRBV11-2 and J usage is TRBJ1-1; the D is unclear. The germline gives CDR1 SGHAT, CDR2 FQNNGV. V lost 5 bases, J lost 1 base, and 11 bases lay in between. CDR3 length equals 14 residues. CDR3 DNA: TGTGCCAGCAGCCGAGTCGCAGGGAACACTGAAGCTTTCTTT. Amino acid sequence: CASSRVAGNTEAFF. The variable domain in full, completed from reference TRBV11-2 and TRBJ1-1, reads EAGVAQSPRYKIIEKRQSVAFWCNPISGHATLYWYQQILGQGPKLLIQFQNNGVVDDSQLPKDRFSAERLKGVDSTLKIQPAKLEDSAVYLCASSRVAGNTEAFFGQGTRLTVV.

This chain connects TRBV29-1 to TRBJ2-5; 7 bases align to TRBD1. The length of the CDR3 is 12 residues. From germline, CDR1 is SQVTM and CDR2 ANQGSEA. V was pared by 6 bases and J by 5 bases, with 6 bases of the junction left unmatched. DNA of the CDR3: TGCAGCGTCCGACAGGGCATGGAGACCCAGTACTTC. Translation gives CSVRQGMETQYF.

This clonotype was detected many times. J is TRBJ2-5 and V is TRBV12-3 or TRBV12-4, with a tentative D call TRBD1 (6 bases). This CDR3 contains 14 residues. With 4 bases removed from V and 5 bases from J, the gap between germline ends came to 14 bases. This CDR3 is CASSSTGPGETQYF. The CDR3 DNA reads TGTGCCAGCAGTTCGACAGGACCCGGGGAGACCCAGTACTTC.

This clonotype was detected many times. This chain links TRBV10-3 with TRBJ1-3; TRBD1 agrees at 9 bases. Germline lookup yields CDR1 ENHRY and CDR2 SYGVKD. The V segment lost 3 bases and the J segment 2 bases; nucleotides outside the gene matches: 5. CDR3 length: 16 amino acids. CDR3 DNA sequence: TGTGCCATCAGTGATACGGACAGGGGCGCTGGAAACACCATATATTTT. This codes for CAISDTDRGAGNTIYF.

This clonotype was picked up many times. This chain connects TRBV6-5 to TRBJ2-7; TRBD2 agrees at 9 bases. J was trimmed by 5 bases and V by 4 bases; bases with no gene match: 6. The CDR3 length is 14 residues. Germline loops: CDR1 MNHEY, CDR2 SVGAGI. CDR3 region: CASSSFSGSDEQYF. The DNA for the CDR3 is TGTGCCAGCAGTTCTTTTAGCGGGAGCGACGAGCAGTACTTC.

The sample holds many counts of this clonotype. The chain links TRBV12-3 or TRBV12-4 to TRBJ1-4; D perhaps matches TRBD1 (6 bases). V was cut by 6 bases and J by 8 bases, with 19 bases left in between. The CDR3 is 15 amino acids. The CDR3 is CASRYGQPLSEKLFF. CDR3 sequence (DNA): TGTGCCAGCAGATATGGACAGCCCCTATCCGAAAAACTGTTTTTT.

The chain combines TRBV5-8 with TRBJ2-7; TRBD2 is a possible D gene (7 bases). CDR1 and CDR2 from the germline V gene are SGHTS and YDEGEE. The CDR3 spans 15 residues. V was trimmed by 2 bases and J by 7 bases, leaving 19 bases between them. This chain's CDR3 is CASSLGMAGANEQYF. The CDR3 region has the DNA TGTGCCAGCAGCTTAGGCATGGCGGGGGCAAATGAGCAGTACTTC.

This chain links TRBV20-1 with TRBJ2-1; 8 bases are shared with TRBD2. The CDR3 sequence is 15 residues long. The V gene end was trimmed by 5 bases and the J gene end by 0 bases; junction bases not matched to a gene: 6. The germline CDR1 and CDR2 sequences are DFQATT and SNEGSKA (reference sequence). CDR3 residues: CSASTSGGSYNEQFF. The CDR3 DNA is TGCAGTGCTTCTACTAGCGGAGGCTCCTACAATGAGCAGTTCTTC.

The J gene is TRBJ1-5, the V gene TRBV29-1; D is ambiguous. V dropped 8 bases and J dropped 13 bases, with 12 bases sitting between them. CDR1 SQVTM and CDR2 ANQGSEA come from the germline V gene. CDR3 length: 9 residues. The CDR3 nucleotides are TGCAGCTTACATCGGGGACAGCATTTT. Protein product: CSLHRGQHF.

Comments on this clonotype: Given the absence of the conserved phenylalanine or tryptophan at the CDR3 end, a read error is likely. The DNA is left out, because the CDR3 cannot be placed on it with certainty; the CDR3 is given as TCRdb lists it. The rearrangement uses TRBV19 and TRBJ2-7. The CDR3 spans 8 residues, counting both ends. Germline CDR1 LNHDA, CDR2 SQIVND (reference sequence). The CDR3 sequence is CASSMWVG.

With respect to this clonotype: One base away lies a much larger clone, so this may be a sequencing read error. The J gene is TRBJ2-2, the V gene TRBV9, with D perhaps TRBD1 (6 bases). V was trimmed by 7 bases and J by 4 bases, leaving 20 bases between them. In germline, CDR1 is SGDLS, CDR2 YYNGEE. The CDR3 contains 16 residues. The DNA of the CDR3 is TGTGCCAGCGGCCCCCCAGTTGTGGGGGCCACCGGGGAGCTGTTTTTT. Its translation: CASGPPVVGATGELFF.

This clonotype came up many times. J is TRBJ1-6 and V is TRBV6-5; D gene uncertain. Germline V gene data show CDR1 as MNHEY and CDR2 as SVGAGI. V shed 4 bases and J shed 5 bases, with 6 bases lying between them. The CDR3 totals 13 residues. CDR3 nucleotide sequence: TGTGCCAGCAGTTTACGGGATAATTCACCCCTCCACTTT. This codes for CASSLRDNSPLHF.

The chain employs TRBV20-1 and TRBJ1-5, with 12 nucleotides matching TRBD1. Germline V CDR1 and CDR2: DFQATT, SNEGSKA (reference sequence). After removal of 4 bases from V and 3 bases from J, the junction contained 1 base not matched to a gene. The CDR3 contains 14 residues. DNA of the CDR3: TGCAGTGCTACGGGACAGGGGGCCAATCAGCCCCAGCATTTT. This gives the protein CSATGQGANQPQHF.

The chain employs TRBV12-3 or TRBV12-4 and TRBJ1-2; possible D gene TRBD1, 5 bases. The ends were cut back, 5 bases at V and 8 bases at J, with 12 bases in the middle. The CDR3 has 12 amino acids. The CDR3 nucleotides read TGTGCCAGCAGTACCATAGGGGCAGGCTACACCTTC. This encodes CASSTIGAGYTF.

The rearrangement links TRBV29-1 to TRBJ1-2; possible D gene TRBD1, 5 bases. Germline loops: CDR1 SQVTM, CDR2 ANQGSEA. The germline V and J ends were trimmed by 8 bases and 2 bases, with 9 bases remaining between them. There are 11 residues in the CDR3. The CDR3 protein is CSSTENYGYTF. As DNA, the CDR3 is TGCAGCTCGACAGAGAACTATGGCTACACCTTC.

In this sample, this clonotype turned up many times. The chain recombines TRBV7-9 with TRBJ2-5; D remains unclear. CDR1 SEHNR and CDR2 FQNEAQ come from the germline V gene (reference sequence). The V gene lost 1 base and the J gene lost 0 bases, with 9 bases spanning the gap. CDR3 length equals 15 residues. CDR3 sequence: CASSLVSRNQETQYF. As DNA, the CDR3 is TGTGCCAGCAGCTTAGTCTCAAGGAACCAAGAGACCCAGTACTTC.